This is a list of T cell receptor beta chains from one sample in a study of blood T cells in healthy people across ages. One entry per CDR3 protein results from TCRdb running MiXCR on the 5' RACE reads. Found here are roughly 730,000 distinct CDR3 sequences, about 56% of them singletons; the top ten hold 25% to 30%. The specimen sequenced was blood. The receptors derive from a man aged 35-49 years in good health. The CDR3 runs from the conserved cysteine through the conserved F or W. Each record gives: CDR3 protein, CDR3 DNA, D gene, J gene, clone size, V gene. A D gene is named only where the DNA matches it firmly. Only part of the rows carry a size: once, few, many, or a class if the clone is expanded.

CSARDLKFTYEQYF | TGCAGTGCTAGAGATCTCAAGTTCACCTACGAGCAGTACTTC | NA | TRBJ2-7 | few | TRBV20-1
CASSPGQGAETQYF | TGTGCCAGCAGCCCGGGACAGGGGGCAGAGACCCAGTACTTC | TRBD1 | TRBJ2-5 | NA | TRBV11-3
CASGFAQGPSNQPQHF | TGTGCTAGTGGTTTCGCGCAGGGGCCGAGCAATCAGCCCCAGCATTTT | NA | TRBJ1-5 | once | TRBV12-5
CASSEDRYNSPLHF | TGTGCCAGCAGTGAAGACAGATATAATTCACCCCTCCACTTT | NA | TRBJ1-6 | NA | TRBV2
CASSQDGRGWDGYTF | TGTGCCAGCAGCCAAGATGGCAGGGGGTGGGATGGCTACACCTTC | TRBD1 | TRBJ1-2 | NA | TRBV4-2
CASSPQADSYNEQFF | TGTGCCAGCAGCCCGCAAGCGGATTCCTACAATGAGCAGTTCTTC | NA | TRBJ2-1 | few | TRBV9
CASRAGRYEQYF | TGCGCCAGCAGAGCGGGACGGTACGAGCAGTACTTC | TRBD2 | TRBJ2-7 | NA | TRBV7-9
CSAPTGDVEDIQYF | TGCAGTGCCCCAACAGGGGATGTGGAAGACATTCAGTACTTC | TRBD1 | TRBJ2-4 | once | TRBV20-1
CASSYLYEQYF | TGTGCCAGCAGTTATCTCTACGAGCAGTACTTC | NA | TRBJ2-7 | many | TRBV6-5
CASSLPGQTTYEQYF | TGTGCCAGCAGCTTGCCGGGACAGACCACTTACGAGCAGTACTTC | TRBD1 | TRBJ2-7 | NA | TRBV5-6
CASSFRGAGANVLTF | TGTGCCAGCAGCTTTCGTGGTGCTGGGGCCAACGTCCTGACTTTC | NA | TRBJ2-6 | few | TRBV5-6
CSASIPGAAKNIQYF | TGCAGTGCCTCTATACCTGGGGCGGCCAAAAACATTCAGTACTTC | NA | TRBJ2-4 | NA | TRBV20-1
CSARLAGDTQYF | TGCAGTGCTAGGCTAGCGGGAGATACGCAGTATTTT | TRBD2 | TRBJ2-3 | NA | TRBV20-1
CASSRGRGNTEAFF | TGTGCCAGCAGCCGGGGGAGGGGGAACACTGAAGCTTTCTTT | NA | TRBJ1-1 | NA | TRBV3-1
CASSYSDQLNQPQHF | TGTGCCAGCAGTTACTCGGACCAGTTGAATCAGCCCCAGCATTTT | NA | TRBJ1-5 | NA | TRBV6-6
CASSLQLGKETQYF | TGTGCCAGCAGCTTGCAGCTGGGGAAAGAGACCCAGTACTTC | NA | TRBJ2-5 | NA | TRBV5-5
CASSYSILAVLPTDTQYF | TGTGCCAGCAGTTACTCGATCTTAGCCGTTCTCCCGACAGATACGCAGTATTTT | NA | TRBJ2-3 | NA | TRBV6-2/TRBV6-3
CASSRNPRLAGSPDTQYF | TGTGCCAGCAGTAGGAATCCAAGACTAGCGGGGTCCCCAGATACGCAGTATTTT | TRBD2 | TRBJ2-3 | NA | TRBV12-3/TRBV12-4
CSVKDRGPYERYF | TGCAGCGTTAAGGACAGGGGGCCTTACGAGCGGTACTTC | TRBD1 | TRBJ2-7 | NA | TRBV29-1
CASSLQGRVASYNEQFF | TGTGCCAGCAGTCTACAGGGGAGAGTCGCATCCTACAATGAGCAGTTCTTC | TRBD1 | TRBJ2-1 | NA | TRBV27
CSDGTSGIYGEQFF | TGCAGCGACGGGACTAGCGGGATTTACGGTGAGCAGTTCTTC | TRBD2 | TRBJ2-1 | NA | TRBV29-1
CASSYTLRDFNTYEQYF | TGTGCCAGCAGTTACACGCTCCGGGACTTTAACACCTACGAGCAGTACTTC | NA | TRBJ2-7 | many | TRBV6-2/TRBV6-3
CASRLRSSYNEQFF | TGTGCCAGCCGCTTGAGGAGCTCCTACAATGAGCAGTTCTTC | NA | TRBJ2-1 | NA | TRBV6-1
CALIGSDNEKLFF | TGTGCCTTAATAGGCAGCGATAATGAAAAACTGTTTTTT | NA | TRBJ1-4 | NA | TRBV30
CASSWGTQKFTDTQYF | TGTGCCAGCAGTTGGGGGACCCAGAAGTTCACAGATACGCAGTATTTT | NA | TRBJ2-3 | few | TRBV12-3/TRBV12-4
CASSLYRTKYNEQFF | TGCGCCAGCAGCTTGTACAGGACTAAATACAATGAGCAGTTCTTC | NA | TRBJ2-1 | few | TRBV5-1
CSAKTSYEQYF | TGCAGCGCTAAAACGTCCTACGAGCAGTACTTC | NA | TRBJ2-7 | many | TRBV29-1
CASSPRQGFNEQFF | TGTGCCAGCAGCCCGAGACAGGGGTTTAATGAGCAGTTCTTC | TRBD1 | TRBJ2-1 | NA | TRBV14
CSAYSGGGALNTGELFF | TGCAGTGCTTATAGCGGCGGGGGGGCTCTTAACACCGGGGAGCTGTTTTTT | TRBD2 | TRBJ2-2 | NA | TRBV20-1
CSVVSSVAYGYTF | TGCAGCGTTGTCTCCTCAGTCGCCTATGGCTACACCTTC | NA | TRBJ1-2 | NA | TRBV29-1
CASSFSPNQPQHF | TGTGCCAGCAGTTTTTCCCCCAATCAGCCCCAGCATTTT | NA | TRBJ1-5 | NA | TRBV12-3/TRBV12-4
CTIRTSSDEQYF | TGTACCATCAGAACTTCTAGCGACGAGCAGTACTTC | NA | TRBJ2-7 | NA | TRBV10-3
CASSVSGTELDTQYF | TGTGCCAGCTCAGTTTCCGGGACAGAACTGGATACGCAGTATTTT | TRBD1 | TRBJ2-3 | once | TRBV18
CATSDTTVEETQYF | TGTGCCACCAGTGATACTACTGTAGAAGAGACCCAGTACTTC | NA | TRBJ2-5 | NA | TRBV24-1
CASSFNGAQVGETQYF | TGTGCCAGCAGCTTCAACGGGGCCCAAGTGGGAGAGACCCAGTACTTC | NA | TRBJ2-5 | NA | TRBV7-3
CSVEFQQETQYF | TGCAGCGTTGAGTTCCAGCAAGAGACCCAGTACTTC | NA | TRBJ2-5 | NA | TRBV29-1
CASSYGSLAGANVLTF | TGTGCCAGCAGTTACGGGTCCCTCGCGGGGGCCAACGTCCTGACTTTC | NA | TRBJ2-6 | NA | TRBV6-6
CSASPGTGGAYNEQFF | TGCAGTGCTAGCCCCGGGACAGGGGGCGCCTACAATGAGCAGTTCTTC | TRBD1 | TRBJ2-1 | NA | TRBV20-1
CASSLEGGGPSDTQYF | TGCGCCAGCAGCTTGGAGGGAGGCGGTCCTTCTGATACGCAGTATTTT | NA | TRBJ2-3 | NA | TRBV5-1
CATSPTGSLNTEAFF | TGTGCCACCAGTCCGACAGGGTCCCTAAACACTGAAGCTTTCTTT | TRBD1 | TRBJ1-1 | many | TRBV15
CASSLSESAATGQYF | TGTGCCAGCAGCTTATCAGAGAGCGCCGCTACGGGGCAGTACTTC | NA | TRBJ2-5 | few | TRBV7-9
CASSLTTNYEQYF | TGTGCCAGCAGTTTAACAACCAACTACGAGCAGTACTTC | NA | TRBJ2-7 | NA | TRBV12-3/TRBV12-4
CASSPDGGEQYF | TGTGCCAGCAGCCCAGACGGGGGCGAGCAGTACTTC | NA | TRBJ2-7 | NA | TRBV7-9
CASSETGGLGEKLFF | TGTGCCAGCAGCGAGACAGGGGGCTTGGGTGAAAAACTGTTTTTT | TRBD1 | TRBJ1-4 | NA | TRBV2
CASSSLSGYTF | TGTGCCAGCAGCTCCCTGAGTGGCTACACCTTC | NA | TRBJ1-2 | few | TRBV14
CASGLVYPEAGNYGYTF | TGTGCTAGTGGTTTGGTCTACCCGGAGGCAGGAAACTATGGCTACACCTTC | NA | TRBJ1-2 | few | TRBV12-5
CASSLETGGLNEQFF | TGTGCCAGCAGTCTAGAGACAGGGGGTTTGAACGAGCAGTTCTTC | TRBD1 | TRBJ2-1 | NA | TRBV12-3/TRBV12-4
CASRAGEAGIPYEQYF | TGCGCCAGCAGGGCGGGGGAAGCAGGAATCCCCTACGAGCAGTACTTC | TRBD2 | TRBJ2-7 | NA | TRBV5-1
CASSYTRLGGELFF | TGTGCCAGCAGCTATACGAGACTCGGCGGGGAGCTGTTTTTT | NA | TRBJ2-2 | NA | TRBV11-1
CASSLTFGTSGKGSGRNEPFF | TGTGCCAGCAGCTTAACATTTGGGACTAGCGGGAAGGGGTCGGGACGTAATGAGCCGTTCTTC | TRBD2 | TRBJ2-1 | few | TRBV13
CASSTYEKVYYEQYF | TGTGCCAGCAGCACCTACGAGAAAGTATACTACGAGCAGTACTTC | NA | TRBJ2-7 | NA | TRBV6-5
CAIIKTASPETQYF | TGTGCCATCATTAAGACGGCTAGCCCAGAGACCCAGTACTTC | NA | TRBJ2-5 | few | TRBV10-3
CASSLAGGDNQPQHF | TGTGCCAGCAGTTTGGCAGGGGGGGATAATCAGCCCCAGCATTTT | TRBD1 | TRBJ1-5 | NA | TRBV12-3/TRBV12-4
CASGLSQGVDEQYF | TGTGCTAGTGGTTTATCACAGGGGGTCGACGAGCAGTACTTC | TRBD1 | TRBJ2-7 | NA | TRBV12-5
CASSPPYSYNSPLHF | TGTGCCAGCAGCCCGCCCTACTCCTATAATTCACCCCTCCACTTT | NA | TRBJ1-6 | NA | TRBV27